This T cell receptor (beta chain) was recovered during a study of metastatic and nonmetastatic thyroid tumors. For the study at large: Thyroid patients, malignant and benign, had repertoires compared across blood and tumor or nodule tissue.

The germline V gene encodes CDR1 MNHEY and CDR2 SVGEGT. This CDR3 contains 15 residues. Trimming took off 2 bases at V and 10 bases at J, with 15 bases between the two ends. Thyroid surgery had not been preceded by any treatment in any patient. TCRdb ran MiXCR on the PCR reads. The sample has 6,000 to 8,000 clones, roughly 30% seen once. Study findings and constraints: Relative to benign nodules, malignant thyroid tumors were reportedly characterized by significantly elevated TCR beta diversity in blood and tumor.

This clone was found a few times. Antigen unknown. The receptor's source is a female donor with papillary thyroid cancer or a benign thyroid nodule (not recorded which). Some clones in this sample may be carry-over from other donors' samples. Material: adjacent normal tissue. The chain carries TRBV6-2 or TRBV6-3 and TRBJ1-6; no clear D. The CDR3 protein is CASSYNAGRESPLHF. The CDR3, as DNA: TGTGCCAGCAGTTACAATGCGGGGAGAGAGTCACCCCTCCACTTT.